This is a list of T cell receptor beta chains from one sample in a study of response to subunit inactivated influenza vaccine. One entry per CDR3 protein, called by TCRdb with MiXCR from the RT-PCR reads. The data hold over 400,000 distinct CDR3 sequences, with around 13% observed a single time. The specimen comprised PBMCs from blood, sampled about 6 weeks after vaccination. These receptors came from a man aged 50 to 59 who received an inactivated influenza vaccine. The CDR3 runs from the conserved cysteine through the conserved F or W. A D gene is named only where the DNA matches it firmly. Size is stated for part of the rows, as once, few or many counts, or as a class when the clone is expanded.

J gene: TRBJ1-6
V gene: TRBV7-2
clone size: NA
CDR3 length: 15
D gene: NA
CDR3 protein: CASSLAGDKNSPLHF
CDR3 DNA: TGTGCCAGCAGCTTAGCGGGGGACAAGAATTCACCCCTCCACTTT

J gene: TRBJ2-5
V gene: TRBV20-1
clone size: NA
CDR3 length: 12
D gene: NA
CDR3 protein: CSASSGKETQYF
CDR3 DNA: TGCAGTGCTAGTAGTGGGAAAGAGACCCAGTACTTC

J gene: TRBJ2-1
V gene: TRBV7-2
clone size: NA
CDR3 length: 16
D gene: TRBD1
CDR3 protein: CASSPRQGGSYNEQFF
CDR3 DNA: TGTGCCAGCAGCCCTCGACAGGGGGGCTCCTACAATGAGCAGTTCTTC

J gene: TRBJ2-1
V gene: TRBV5-5
clone size: many
CDR3 length: 13
D gene: TRBD1
CDR3 protein: CASSLDSDRFPFF
CDR3 DNA: TGTGCCAGCAGCTTGGATTCGGACAGGTTCCCGTTCTTC

J gene: TRBJ1-6
V gene: TRBV20-1
clone size: few
CDR3 length: 14
D gene: TRBD1
CDR3 protein: CSATLDRARSPLHF
CDR3 DNA: TGCAGTGCTACCCTGGACAGGGCGCGTTCACCCCTCCACTTT

J gene: TRBJ2-5
V gene: TRBV24-1
clone size: NA
CDR3 length: 13
D gene: NA
CDR3 protein: CATNDGWRETQYF
CDR3 DNA: TGTGCCACCAACGACGGGTGGCGGGAGACCCAGTACTTC

J gene: TRBJ2-7
V gene: TRBV2
clone size: few
CDR3 length: 12
D gene: NA
CDR3 protein: CASRALGYEQYF
CDR3 DNA: TGTGCCAGCAGAGCCCTGGGCTACGAGCAGTACTTC

J gene: TRBJ2-1
V gene: TRBV5-1
clone size: NA
CDR3 length: 15
D gene: TRBD2
CDR3 protein: CASSNRTSGGYEQFF
CDR3 DNA: TGCGCCAGCAGCAATCGGACTAGCGGGGGCTATGAGCAGTTCTTC

J gene: TRBJ1-2
V gene: TRBV7-2
clone size: many
CDR3 length: 14
D gene: NA
CDR3 protein: CASSPGRGGYGYTF
CDR3 DNA: TGTGCCAGCAGCCCCGGGCGGGGGGGCTATGGCTACACCTTC

J gene: TRBJ2-7
V gene: TRBV5-6
clone size: NA
CDR3 length: 15
D gene: TRBD2
CDR3 protein: CASSLNGLAGVEQYF
CDR3 DNA: TGTGCCAGCAGCTTAAACGGACTAGCGGGAGTTGAGCAGTACTTC

J gene: TRBJ1-4
V gene: TRBV9
clone size: NA
CDR3 length: 16
D gene: NA
CDR3 protein: CASSVGAGATNEKLFF
CDR3 DNA: TGTGCCAGCAGCGTAGGGGCGGGGGCCACTAATGAAAAACTGTTTTTT

J gene: TRBJ2-1
V gene: TRBV6-2/TRBV6-3
clone size: few
CDR3 length: 14
D gene: NA
CDR3 protein: CASSYGSGYNEQFF
CDR3 DNA: TGTGCCAGCAGTTACGGTAGCGGTTACAATGAGCAGTTCTTC

J gene: TRBJ2-1
V gene: TRBV7-8
clone size: NA
CDR3 length: 15
D gene: NA
CDR3 protein: CASSLPRLGYNEQFF
CDR3 DNA: TGTGCCAGCAGCCTGCCCCGGCTAGGGTACAATGAGCAGTTCTTC

J gene: TRBJ2-4
V gene: TRBV29-1
clone size: few
CDR3 length: 14
D gene: TRBD2
CDR3 protein: CSVRGLAGVIIQYF
CDR3 DNA: TGCAGCGTAAGGGGACTAGCGGGAGTAATCATTCAGTACTTC

J gene: TRBJ1-6
V gene: TRBV10-3
clone size: many
CDR3 length: 15
D gene: TRBD1
CDR3 protein: CAISREGQKNSPLHF
CDR3 DNA: TGTGCCATCAGTCGAGAGGGACAGAAGAATTCACCCCTCCACTTT

J gene: TRBJ2-7
V gene: TRBV20-1
clone size: few
CDR3 length: 14
D gene: NA
CDR3 protein: CSARVRGGLYEQYF
CDR3 DNA: TGCAGTGCTAGAGTGAGGGGGGGCCTCTACGAGCAGTACTTC

J gene: TRBJ2-7
V gene: TRBV6-5
clone size: few
CDR3 length: 12
D gene: NA
CDR3 protein: CASSYVGDEQYF
CDR3 DNA: TGTGCCAGCAGTTACGTCGGGGACGAGCAGTACTTC

J gene: TRBJ2-1
V gene: TRBV6-1
clone size: NA
CDR3 length: 15
D gene: NA
CDR3 protein: CASSRNSGPRYEQFF
CDR3 DNA: TGTGCCAGCAGTCGTAATAGCGGTCCGAGGTATGAGCAGTTCTTC

J gene: TRBJ2-1
V gene: TRBV29-1
clone size: NA
CDR3 length: 11
D gene: NA
CDR3 protein: CSVDLVNEQFF
CDR3 DNA: TGCAGCGTTGATCTGGTGAATGAGCAGTTCTTC

J gene: TRBJ1-1
V gene: TRBV12-3/TRBV12-4
clone size: NA
CDR3 length: 13
D gene: NA
CDR3 protein: CASSLASSSEAFF
CDR3 DNA: TGTGCCAGCAGTTTAGCTTCGTCTTCTGAAGCTTTCTTT

J gene: TRBJ1-2
V gene: TRBV12-3/TRBV12-4
clone size: NA
CDR3 length: 15
D gene: NA
CDR3 protein: CASSPRAQGAYGYTF
CDR3 DNA: TGTGCCAGCAGCCCAAGGGCACAGGGCGCCTATGGCTACACCTTC

J gene: TRBJ1-2
V gene: TRBV5-1
clone size: few
CDR3 length: 14
D gene: TRBD1
CDR3 protein: CASSPQTGRYGYTF
CDR3 DNA: TGCGCCAGCAGCCCTCAGACAGGGAGATATGGCTACACCTTC

J gene: TRBJ2-2
V gene: TRBV29-1
clone size: few
CDR3 length: 13
D gene: NA
CDR3 protein: CSVEVQPPGELFF
CDR3 DNA: TGCAGCGTTGAAGTACAGCCTCCCGGGGAGCTGTTTTTT

J gene: TRBJ2-3
V gene: TRBV5-1
clone size: few
CDR3 length: 14
D gene: NA
CDR3 protein: CASSPGPMPDTQYF
CDR3 DNA: TGCGCCAGCAGTCCGGGACCAATGCCAGATACGCAGTATTTT

J gene: TRBJ2-2
V gene: TRBV9
clone size: NA
CDR3 length: 16
D gene: NA
CDR3 protein: CASSLLATPVTGELFF
CDR3 DNA: TGTGCCAGCAGCCTGCTCGCCACTCCTGTCACCGGGGAGCTGTTTTTT

J gene: TRBJ1-1
V gene: TRBV12-3/TRBV12-4
clone size: few
CDR3 length: 14
D gene: NA
CDR3 protein: CASSFGTEYTEAFF
CDR3 DNA: TGTGCCAGCAGTTTCGGAACAGAGTACACTGAAGCTTTCTTT

J gene: TRBJ2-3
V gene: TRBV28
clone size: many
CDR3 length: 18
D gene: TRBD2
CDR3 protein: CASSLSDLAGGTTDTQYF
CDR3 DNA: TGTGCCAGCAGTTTGTCCGATCTAGCGGGAGGTACCACAGATACGCAGTATTTT

J gene: TRBJ2-1
V gene: TRBV3-1
clone size: NA
CDR3 length: 15
D gene: NA
CDR3 protein: CASSQDKWQGNEQFF
CDR3 DNA: TGTGCCAGCAGCCAAGATAAATGGCAGGGCAATGAGCAGTTCTTC

J gene: TRBJ2-5
V gene: TRBV4-1
clone size: NA
CDR3 length: 15
D gene: NA
CDR3 protein: CASSPAGKSQETQYF
CDR3 DNA: TGCGCCAGCAGCCCAGCGGGTAAGAGCCAAGAGACCCAGTACTTC

J gene: TRBJ2-3
V gene: TRBV21-1
clone size: few
CDR3 length: 16
D gene: NA
CDR3 protein: CASSKIGTSGTDTQYF
CDR3 DNA: TGTGCCAGCAGCAAAATAGGGACTAGCGGCACAGATACGCAGTATTTT

J gene: TRBJ1-4
V gene: TRBV7-9
clone size: few
CDR3 length: 16
D gene: TRBD1
CDR3 protein: CASSPGTGGDYGKLFF
CDR3 DNA: TGTGCCAGCAGCCCAGGGACAGGGGGCGACTACGGAAAACTGTTTTTT

J gene: TRBJ2-1
V gene: TRBV5-6
clone size: NA
CDR3 length: 18
D gene: NA
CDR3 protein: CASSFQVRGRISYNEQFF
CDR3 DNA: TGTGCCAGCAGCTTTCAGGTCCGGGGACGAATCTCCTACAATGAGCAGTTCTTC

J gene: TRBJ2-7
V gene: TRBV4-3
clone size: NA
CDR3 length: 13
D gene: NA
CDR3 protein: CASSQDPRGEQYF
CDR3 DNA: TGCGCCAGCAGCCAAGACCCAAGGGGCGAGCAGTACTTC

J gene: TRBJ2-7
V gene: TRBV20-1
clone size: NA
CDR3 length: 13
D gene: NA
CDR3 protein: CSARVLGTSEQYF
CDR3 DNA: TGCAGTGCTAGAGTTCTAGGGACTTCCGAGCAGTACTTC

J gene: TRBJ2-4
V gene: TRBV28
clone size: NA
CDR3 length: 13
D gene: NA
CDR3 protein: CASNLASSHIQYF
CDR3 DNA: TGTGCCAGCAACCTTGCTAGTTCACACATTCAGTACTTC

J gene: TRBJ1-5
V gene: TRBV12-3/TRBV12-4
clone size: many
CDR3 length: 13
D gene: NA
CDR3 protein: CASSFAGNQPQHF
CDR3 DNA: TGTGCCAGCAGTTTTGCGGGCAATCAGCCCCAGCATTTT

J gene: TRBJ1-4
V gene: TRBV6-1
clone size: NA
CDR3 length: 14
D gene: NA
CDR3 protein: CASRTGLTNEKLFF
CDR3 DNA: TGTGCCAGCAGGACAGGTTTAACTAATGAAAAACTGTTTTTT

J gene: TRBJ1-1
V gene: TRBV5-1
clone size: many
CDR3 length: 11
D gene: NA
CDR3 protein: CASSSYTEAFF
CDR3 DNA: TGCGCCAGCAGTTCCTACACTGAAGCTTTCTTT

J gene: TRBJ2-3
V gene: TRBV6-4
clone size: NA
CDR3 length: 17
D gene: TRBD2
CDR3 protein: CASNISTAGAGTDTQYF
CDR3 DNA: TGTGCCAGCAATATAAGTACAGCGGGAGCTGGCACAGATACGCAGTATTTT

J gene: TRBJ2-1
V gene: TRBV11-2
clone size: NA
CDR3 length: 13
D gene: NA
CDR3 protein: CASSHTRLGEQFF
CDR3 DNA: TGTGCCAGCAGCCACACTAGATTAGGTGAGCAGTTCTTC

J gene: TRBJ2-5
V gene: TRBV12-3/TRBV12-4
clone size: NA
CDR3 length: 16
D gene: TRBD2
CDR3 protein: CASSVTSGGAGETQYF
CDR3 DNA: TGTGCCAGCAGTGTGACTAGCGGGGGGGCAGGAGAGACCCAGTACTTC

J gene: TRBJ1-1
V gene: TRBV6-1
clone size: NA
CDR3 length: 13
D gene: NA
CDR3 protein: CAASGGPRTEAFF
CDR3 DNA: TGTGCCGCCTCCGGGGGACCACGGACTGAAGCTTTCTTT

J gene: TRBJ1-4
V gene: TRBV5-1
clone size: NA
CDR3 length: 14
D gene: TRBD1
CDR3 protein: CASSSGQGYEKLFF
CDR3 DNA: TGCGCCAGCAGCTCGGGACAGGGCTATGAAAAACTGTTTTTT

J gene: TRBJ2-7
V gene: TRBV6-2/TRBV6-3
clone size: NA
CDR3 length: 14
D gene: NA
CDR3 protein: CASSWTGPPYEQYF
CDR3 DNA: TGTGCCAGCAGTTGGACCGGGCCCCCCTACGAGCAGTACTTC

J gene: TRBJ1-1
V gene: TRBV5-1
clone size: few
CDR3 length: 16
D gene: NA
CDR3 protein: CASSHRTLLDGTEAFF
CDR3 DNA: TGCGCCAGCAGCCATAGGACCCTACTGGATGGCACTGAAGCTTTCTTT

J gene: TRBJ2-3
V gene: TRBV24-1
clone size: few
CDR3 length: 15
D gene: NA
CDR3 protein: CATSDPRTVADTQYF
CDR3 DNA: TGTGCCACCAGTGATCCAAGGACGGTAGCAGATACGCAGTATTTT

J gene: TRBJ2-3
V gene: TRBV20-1
clone size: NA
CDR3 length: 10
D gene: NA
CDR3 protein: CSAWADTQYF
CDR3 DNA: TGCAGTGCGTGGGCCGATACGCAGTATTTT

J gene: TRBJ2-5
V gene: TRBV7-8
clone size: few
CDR3 length: 14
D gene: NA
CDR3 protein: CASSYNTVQETQYF
CDR3 DNA: TGTGCCAGCAGCTATAATACGGTCCAAGAGACCCAGTACTTC

J gene: TRBJ2-1
V gene: TRBV12-5
clone size: NA
CDR3 length: 13
D gene: TRBD1
CDR3 protein: CASGRGQGYEQFF
CDR3 DNA: TGTGCTAGTGGCCGGGGACAGGGCTATGAGCAGTTCTTC